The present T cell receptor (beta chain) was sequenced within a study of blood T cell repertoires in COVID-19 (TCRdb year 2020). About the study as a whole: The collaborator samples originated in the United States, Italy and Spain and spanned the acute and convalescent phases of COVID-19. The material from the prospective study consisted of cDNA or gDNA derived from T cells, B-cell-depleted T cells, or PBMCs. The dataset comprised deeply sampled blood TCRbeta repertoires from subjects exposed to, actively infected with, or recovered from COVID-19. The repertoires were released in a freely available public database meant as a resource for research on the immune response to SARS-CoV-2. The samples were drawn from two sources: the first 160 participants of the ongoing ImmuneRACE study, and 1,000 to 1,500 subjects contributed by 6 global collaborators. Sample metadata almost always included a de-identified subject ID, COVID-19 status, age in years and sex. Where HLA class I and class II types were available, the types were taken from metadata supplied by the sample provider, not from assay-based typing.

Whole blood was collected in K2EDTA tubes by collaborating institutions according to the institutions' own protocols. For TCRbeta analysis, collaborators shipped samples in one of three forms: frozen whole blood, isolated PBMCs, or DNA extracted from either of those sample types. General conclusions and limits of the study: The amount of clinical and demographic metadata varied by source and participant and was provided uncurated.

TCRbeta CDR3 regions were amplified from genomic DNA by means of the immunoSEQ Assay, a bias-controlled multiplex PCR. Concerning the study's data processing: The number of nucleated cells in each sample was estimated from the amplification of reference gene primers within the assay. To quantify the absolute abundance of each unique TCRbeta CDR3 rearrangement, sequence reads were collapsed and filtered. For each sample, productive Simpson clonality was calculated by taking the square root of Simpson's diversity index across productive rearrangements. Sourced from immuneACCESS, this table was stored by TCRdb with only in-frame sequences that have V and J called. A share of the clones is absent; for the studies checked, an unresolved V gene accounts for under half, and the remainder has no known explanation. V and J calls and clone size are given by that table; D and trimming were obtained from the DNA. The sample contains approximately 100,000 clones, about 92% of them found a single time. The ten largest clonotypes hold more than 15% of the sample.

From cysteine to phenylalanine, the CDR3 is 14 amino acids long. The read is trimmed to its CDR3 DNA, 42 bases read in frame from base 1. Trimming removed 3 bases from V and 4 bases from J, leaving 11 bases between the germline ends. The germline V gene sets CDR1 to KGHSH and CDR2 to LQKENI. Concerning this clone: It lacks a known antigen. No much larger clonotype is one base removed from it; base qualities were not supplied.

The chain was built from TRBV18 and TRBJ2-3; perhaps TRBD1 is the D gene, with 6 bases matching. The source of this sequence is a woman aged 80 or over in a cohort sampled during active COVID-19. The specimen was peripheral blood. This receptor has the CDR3 CASSPRGGADTQYF. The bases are TGTGCCAGCTCACCCCGAGGGGGAGCAGATACGCAGTATTTT.